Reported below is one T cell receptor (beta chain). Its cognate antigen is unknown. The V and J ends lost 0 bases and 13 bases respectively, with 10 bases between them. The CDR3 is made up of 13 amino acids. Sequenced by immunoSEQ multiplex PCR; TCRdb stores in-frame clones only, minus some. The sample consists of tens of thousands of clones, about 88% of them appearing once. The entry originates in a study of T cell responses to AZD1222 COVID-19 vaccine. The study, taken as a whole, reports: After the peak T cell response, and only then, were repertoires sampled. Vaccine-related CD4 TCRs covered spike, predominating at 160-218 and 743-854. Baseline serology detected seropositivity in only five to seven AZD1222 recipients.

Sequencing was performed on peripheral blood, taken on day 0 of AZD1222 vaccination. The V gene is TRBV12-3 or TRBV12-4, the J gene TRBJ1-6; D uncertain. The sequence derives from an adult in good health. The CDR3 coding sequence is TGTGCCAGCAGTTTAGCTCTGGGAAGTCCCCTCCACTTT. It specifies CASSLALGSPLHF.